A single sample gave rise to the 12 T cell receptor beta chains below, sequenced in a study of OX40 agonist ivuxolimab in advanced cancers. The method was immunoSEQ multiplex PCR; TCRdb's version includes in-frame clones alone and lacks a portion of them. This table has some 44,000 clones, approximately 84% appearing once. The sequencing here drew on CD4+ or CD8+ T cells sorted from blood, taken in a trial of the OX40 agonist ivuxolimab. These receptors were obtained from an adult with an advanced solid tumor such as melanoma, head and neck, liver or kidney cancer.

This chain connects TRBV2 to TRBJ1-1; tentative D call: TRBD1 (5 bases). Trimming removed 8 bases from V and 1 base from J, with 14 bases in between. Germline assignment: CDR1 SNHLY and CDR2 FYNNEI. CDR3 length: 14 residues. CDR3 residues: CASSSEGRNTEAFF. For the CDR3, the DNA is TGTGCCAGCTCTTCGGAGGGGCGGAACACTGAAGCTTTCTTT.

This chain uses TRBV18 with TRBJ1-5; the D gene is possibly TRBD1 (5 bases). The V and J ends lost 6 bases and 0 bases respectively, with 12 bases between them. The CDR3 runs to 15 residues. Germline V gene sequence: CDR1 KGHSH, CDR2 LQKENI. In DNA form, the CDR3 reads TGTGCCAGCTCGGGAGGGGAGAATAGCAATCAGCCCCAGCATTTT. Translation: CASSGGENSNQPQHF.

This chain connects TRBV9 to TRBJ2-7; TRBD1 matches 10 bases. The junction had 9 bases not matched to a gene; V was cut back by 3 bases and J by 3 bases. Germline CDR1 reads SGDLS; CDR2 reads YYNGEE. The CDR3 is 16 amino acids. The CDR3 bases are TGTGCCAGCAGCGAGGGACAGGGGTCTTTCGACTACGAGCAGTACTTC. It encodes CASSEGQGSFDYEQYF. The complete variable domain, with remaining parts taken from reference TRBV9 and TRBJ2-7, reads DSGVTQTPKHLITATGQRVTLRCSPRSGDLSVYWYQQSLDQGLQFLIQYYNGEERAKGNILERFSAQQFPDLHSELNLSSLELGDSALYFCASSEGQGSFDYEQYFGPGTRLTVT.

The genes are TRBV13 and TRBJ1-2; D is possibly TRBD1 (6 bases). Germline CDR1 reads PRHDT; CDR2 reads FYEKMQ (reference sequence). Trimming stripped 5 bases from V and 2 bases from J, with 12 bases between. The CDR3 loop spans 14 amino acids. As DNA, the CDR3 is TGTGCCAGCAGCAAACAAGGGGGGAACTATGGCTACACCTTC. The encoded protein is CASSKQGGNYGYTF.

The CDR3 here is CASGLLAGALAYEQYF. The CDR3 DNA follows: TGTGCTAGTGGTTTATTAGCGGGGGCGCTGGCCTACGAGCAGTACTTC. J is TRBJ2-7 and V is TRBV12-5; TRBD2 aligns across 9 bases. Germline CDR1 and CDR2: LGHNT and FRNRAP. J gave up 2 bases and V 3 bases, and 8 bases lay outside the gene matches. This CDR3 is 16 amino acids long.

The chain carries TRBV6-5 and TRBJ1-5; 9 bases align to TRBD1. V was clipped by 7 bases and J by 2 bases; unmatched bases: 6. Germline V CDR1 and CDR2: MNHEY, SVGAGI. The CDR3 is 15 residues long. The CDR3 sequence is CASKQGASGNQPQHF. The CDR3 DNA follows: TGTGCCAGCAAACAGGGGGCTTCTGGCAATCAGCCCCAGCATTTT.

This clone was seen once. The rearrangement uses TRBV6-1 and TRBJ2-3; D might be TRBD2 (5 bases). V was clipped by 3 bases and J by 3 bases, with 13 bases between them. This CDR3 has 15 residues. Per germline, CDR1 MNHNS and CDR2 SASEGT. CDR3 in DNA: TGTGCCAGCAGTGACGTGGGAGCCGGGACAGATACGCAGTATTTT. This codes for CASSDVGAGTDTQYF.

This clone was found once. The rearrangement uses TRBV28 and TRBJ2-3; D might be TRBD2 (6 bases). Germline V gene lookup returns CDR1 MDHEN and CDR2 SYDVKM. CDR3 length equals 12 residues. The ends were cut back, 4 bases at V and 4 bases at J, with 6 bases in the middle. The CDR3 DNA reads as TGTGCCAGCAGTTGGGGGGCAGATACGCAGTATTTT. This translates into CASSWGADTQYF.

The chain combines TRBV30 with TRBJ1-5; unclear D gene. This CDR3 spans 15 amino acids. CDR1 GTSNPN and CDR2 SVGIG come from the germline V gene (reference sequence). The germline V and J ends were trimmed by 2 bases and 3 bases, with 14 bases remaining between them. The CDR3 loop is CAWSKGASPNQPQHF. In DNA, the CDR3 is TGTGCCTGGAGTAAAGGTGCCAGCCCCAATCAGCCCCAGCATTTT.

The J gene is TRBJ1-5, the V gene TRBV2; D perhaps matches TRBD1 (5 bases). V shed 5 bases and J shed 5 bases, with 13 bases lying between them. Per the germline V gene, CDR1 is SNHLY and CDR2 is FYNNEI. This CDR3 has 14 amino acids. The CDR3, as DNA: TGTGCCAGCAGTTACGAGGGGTCCGATCAGCCCCAGCATTTT. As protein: CASSYEGSDQPQHF. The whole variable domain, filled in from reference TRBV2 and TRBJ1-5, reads EPEVTQTPSHQVTQMGQEVILRCVPISNHLYFYWYRQILGQKVEFLVSFYNNEISEKSEIFDDQFSVERPDGSNFTLKIRSTKLEDSAMYFCASSYEGSDQPQHFGDGTRLSIL.

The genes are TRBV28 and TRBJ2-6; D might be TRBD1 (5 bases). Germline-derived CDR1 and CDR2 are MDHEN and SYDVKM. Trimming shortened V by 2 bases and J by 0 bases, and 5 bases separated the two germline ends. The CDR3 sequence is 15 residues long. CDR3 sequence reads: CASSLRGSGANVLTF. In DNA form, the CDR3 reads TGTGCCAGCAGTTTAAGGGGCTCTGGGGCCAACGTCCTGACTTTC.

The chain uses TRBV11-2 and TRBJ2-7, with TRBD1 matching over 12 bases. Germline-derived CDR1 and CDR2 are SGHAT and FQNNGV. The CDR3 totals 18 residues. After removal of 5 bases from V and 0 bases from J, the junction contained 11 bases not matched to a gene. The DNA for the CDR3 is TGTGCCAGCAGCCCCATAAATAGGGACAGGGGGCACTCCTACGAGCAGTACTTC. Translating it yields CASSPINRDRGHSYEQYF.